The 15 T cell receptor beta chains given below trace back to one sample, sequenced in a study of cytomegalovirus exposure and HLA in healthy donors. PCR used 60 Vbeta primers and 13 Jbeta primers. Some clones are missing from TCRdb's copy, which holds only in-frame ones; the method was immunoSEQ multiplex PCR. Of approximately 92,000 clones listed, just over 70% are singletons. The sample taken for sequencing was PBMCs. These receptors originate from a man aged 60 to 75 in good health and CMV-seronegative.

The chain joins TRBV29-1 to TRBJ1-1; D call uncertain. Looked up from germline, CDR1 is SQVTM and CDR2 is ANQGSEA. CDR3 length equals 13 residues. Deletions cut 3 bases from V and 1 base from J, with 9 bases between. The chain's CDR3 is CSVEEGGNTEAFF. For the CDR3, the DNA is TGCAGCGTTGAGGAGGGTGGGAACACTGAAGCTTTCTTT.

There are a few counts of this clone. This chain's CDR3 is CASSVGTGVGSYEQYF. The CDR3 DNA follows: TGTGCCAGCAGCGTAGGTACAGGGGTGGGTTCCTACGAGCAGTACTTC. V and J are TRBV9 and TRBJ2-5, with 7 bases identical to TRBD1. The end of the DNA is better explained by TRBJ2-7, so the J call may be wrong. CDR3 length: 16 residues. Germline CDR1 SGDLS, CDR2 YYNGEE.

The rearrangement links TRBV7-9 to TRBJ2-3, with 10 positions matching TRBD2. The trim removed 5 bases at V and 6 bases at J, leaving 8 bases unmatched. CDR3 length: 15 amino acids. CDR1 and CDR2 (germline): SEHNR, FQNEAQ (reference sequence). CDR3 protein: CASSPIAGGSDTQYF. The CDR3 DNA sequence: TGTGCCAGCAGCCCCATAGCGGGAGGTTCGGATACGCAGTATTTT.

J is TRBJ1-4 and V is TRBV10-3, with D uncertain. The ends were cut back, 11 bases at V and 1 base at J, with 11 bases in the middle. The germline V gene has CDR1 ENHRY and CDR2 SYGVKD. The CDR3 length is 13 residues. The CDR3 DNA is TGTGCCGTTCGCGGGGAAACTAATGAAAAACTGTTTTTT. It encodes CAVRGETNEKLFF.

The rearrangement uses TRBV27 and TRBJ1-4, with 7 bases lining up with TRBD1. The V gene end was trimmed by 8 bases and the J gene end by 5 bases; junction bases not matched to a gene: 11. The germline V gene encodes CDR1 MNHEY and CDR2 SMNVEV (reference sequence). This CDR3 has 15 residues. The DNA of the CDR3 is TGTGCCAGCCGCTCCGTGGGCAGGGGGAATGAAAAACTGTTTTTT. It codes for CASRSVGRGNEKLFF.

The chain links TRBV29-1 to TRBJ2-1, with D hard to call. The CDR3 has 14 residues. Germline assignment: CDR1 SQVTM and CDR2 ANQGSEA. The V and J ends lost 2 bases and 4 bases respectively, with 12 bases between them. Here the CDR3 DNA reads TGCAGCGTTGAACCCCGCGGAATTTACAATGAGCAGTTCTTC. This translates into CSVEPRGIYNEQFF.

V and J are TRBV7-2 and TRBJ1-6; 9 bases map to TRBD1. Germline CDR1 SGHTA, CDR2 FQGNSA. This CDR3 region has 13 residues. V lost 5 bases, J lost 8 bases, and 1 base stayed unmatched. CDR3 sequence (DNA): TGTGCCAGCAGCGGGGACAGGGATTCACCCCTCCACTTT. Encoded protein: CASSGDRDSPLHF. The whole variable domain, filled in from reference TRBV7-2 and TRBJ1-6, reads GAGVSQSPSNKVTEKGKDVELRCDPISGHTALYWYRQSLGQGLEFLIYFQGNSAPDKSGLPSDRFSAERTGGSVSTLTIQRTQQEDSAVYLCASSGDRDSPLHFGNGTRLTVT.

This clone was counted a few times. This chain connects TRBV5-6 to TRBJ2-2; tentative D call: TRBD2 (6 bases). CDR1 and CDR2 from the germline V gene are SGHDT and YYEEEE. The CDR3 is made up of 14 amino acids. V was cut by 4 bases and J by 6 bases, with 13 bases left in between. The CDR3 region is CASSILSGAGELFF. The CDR3, as DNA: TGTGCCAGCAGCATACTTTCGGGAGCCGGGGAGCTGTTTTTT.

The chain carries TRBV6-5 and TRBJ2-1; D may be TRBD1 (6 bases). This CDR3 comprises 14 residues. The V gene's germline CDR1 is MNHEY and CDR2 SVGAGI. V was clipped by 7 bases and J by 6 bases, with 16 bases between them. CDR3 amino acids: CASNSRQVFNEQFF. DNA for the CDR3: TGTGCCAGCAATTCCCGACAGGTTTTCAATGAGCAGTTCTTC.

The gene calls are TRBV10-2 and TRBJ2-1; TRBD1 matches 7 bases. This CDR3 has 14 residues. With V trimmed by 6 bases and J by 8 bases, 10 bases remained unmatched. Germline CDR1 is WSHSY and CDR2 is SAAADI. CDR3 in DNA: TGCGCCAGCAGGGAAAGACAGGGTTTCGATGAGCAGTTCTTC. It specifies CASRERQGFDEQFF.

The J gene is TRBJ1-2, the V gene TRBV6-1; 7 bases match TRBD1. The V and J ends lost 6 bases and 6 bases, in that order; junction bases with no gene match: 7. The CDR3 is 13 residues long. Looked up from germline, CDR1 is MNHNS and CDR2 is SASEGT. The CDR3: CASRGQWKDGYTF. The CDR3 coding sequence is TGTGCCAGCAGGGGACAGTGGAAAGATGGCTACACCTTC.

The CDR3 region is CASKNGSLNTEAFF. CDR3 in DNA: TGTGCCAGCAAAAACGGGTCGTTGAACACTGAAGCTTTCTTT. J is TRBJ1-1 and V is TRBV9; no firm D call. The CDR3 consists of 14 residues. Germline V gives CDR1 SGDLS, CDR2 YYNGEE. Between the trimmed V and J ends, which lost 6 bases and 0 bases, there was a span of 12 bases.

V usage is TRBV28 and J usage is TRBJ2-5; 8 bases match TRBD2. The V gene's germline CDR1 is MDHEN and CDR2 SYDVKM. The CDR3 runs to 15 residues. J was trimmed by 1 base and V by 1 base; bases with no gene match: 2. The CDR3 DNA sequence: TGTGCCAGCAGTTTATCCCGGGGGGGCCAAGAGACCCAGTACTTC. Translated, it gives CASSLSRGGQETQYF.

This clone has just a few counts. This sequence joins TRBV27 and TRBJ1-5; D gene ambiguous. V lost 10 bases and J 7 bases, leaving 35 bases between the germline ends. The CDR3 extends over 19 amino acids. Looked up from germline, CDR1 is MNHEY and CDR2 is SMNVEV (reference sequence). The CDR3 DNA follows: TGTGCCACCTCCGACGTAACTACTCCCGGATGGAGCGTAGGACAGCCCCAGCATTTT. Amino acid sequence: CATSDVTTPGWSVGQPQHF.

The V gene is TRBV5-1, the J gene TRBJ1-2, with D possibly being TRBD1 (5 bases). Germline lookup yields CDR1 SGHRS and CDR2 YFSETQ. The V and J ends lost 0 bases and 3 bases respectively, with 18 bases between them. The length of the CDR3 is 17 residues. As DNA, the CDR3 is TGCGCCAGCAGCTTGGCCCAAGGACATCTTGCCTACTATGGCTACACCTTC. As protein: CASSLAQGHLAYYGYTF.